The 20 T cell receptor beta chains listed next were all sequenced from one sample in a study of shared clonotypes between healthy human individuals. CD45RO-negative CD8 cells positively selected for CCR7 made up the naive population, which excluded terminally differentiated effector memory CD45RA+ cells. Clones were sequenced by immunoSEQ multiplex PCR, and TCRdb holds only the in-frame ones, with some missing. The sample holds fewer than 1 million clones, just over 95% seen once. The sample comprised naive CD8+ T cells sorted from blood. The receptor set was obtained from a man aged 25 to 45 in good health.

The chain links TRBV5-6 to TRBJ2-2; D unclear. CDR3 length: 13 amino acids. In germline, CDR1 is SGHDT, CDR2 YYEEEE. V was clipped by 2 bases and J by 7 bases, with 9 bases between them. This CDR3 is CASSLWLFGELFF. CDR3 nucleotide sequence: TGTGCCAGCAGCTTATGGCTTTTCGGGGAGCTGTTTTTT.

This rearrangement joins TRBV10-2 to TRBJ2-1; the match to TRBD2 covers 11 bases. The CDR3 spans 15 residues. The trim removed 5 bases at V and 7 bases at J, leaving 7 bases unmatched. Germline values: CDR1 WSHSY, CDR2 SAAADI. As DNA, the CDR3 is TGCGCCAGCAGTCCCACTAGCGGGAGAAATAATGAGCAGTTCTTC. Its translation: CASSPTSGRNNEQFF.

This chain joins TRBV7-2 and TRBJ2-7, with 12 nucleotides matching TRBD2. The CDR3 extends over 14 amino acids. The V gene's germline CDR1 is SGHTA and CDR2 FQGNSA. With 4 bases clipped from V and 3 bases from J, the junction kept 1 base outside the gene matches. CDR3 DNA: TGTGCCAGCAGCTGGGGACTAGCGGGCTACGAGCAGTACTTC. Protein: CASSWGLAGYEQYF.

The chain is built from TRBV28 and TRBJ2-7; weak D call: TRBD2 (6 bases). Germline V lookup: CDR1 MDHEN, CDR2 SYDVKM. V was cut by 2 bases and J by 6 bases, with 14 bases left in between. The CDR3 contains 14 residues. Written as DNA, the CDR3 is TGTGCCAGCAGTTTAAGTCCTAGCGCAGGCGAGCAGTACTTC. It translates to CASSLSPSAGEQYF.

CDR3 bases: TGTGCCAGTACTGGGACAGGGCTATTCTATGGCTACACCTTC. Protein sequence: CASTGTGLFYGYTF. This chain links TRBV19 with TRBJ1-2; 9 positions match TRBD1. CDR1 and CDR2 from the germline V gene are LNHDA and SQIVND (reference sequence). The CDR3 totals 14 residues. V shed 7 bases and J 4 bases; nucleotides not matched to a gene: 7.

This clone is a singleton in its sample. J is TRBJ2-5 and V is TRBV18; D gene ambiguous. Per germline, CDR1 KGHSH and CDR2 LQKENI. V lost 6 bases, J lost 5 bases, and 22 bases lay in between. The CDR3 has 16 residues. In DNA form, the CDR3 reads TGTGCCAGCTCCTTATGGGCAGACCAAGGAGAGGAGACCCAGTACTTC. Residues: CASSLWADQGEETQYF.

With respect to this clone: The same CDR3 can be traced to other DNA sequences in this sample. This chain links TRBV28 with TRBJ2-1; D gene uncertain. CDR3 length equals 15 residues. Trimming took off 3 bases at V and 0 bases at J, with 9 bases between the two ends. Germline V CDR1 and CDR2: MDHEN, SYDVKM. The CDR3, as DNA: TGTGCCAGCAGTTTCCGACAAAGCTCCTACAATGAGCAGTTCTTC. This sequence encodes CASSFRQSSYNEQFF.

In this sample, this clone turned up once. The chain combines TRBV10-1 with TRBJ2-1; a possible D gene is TRBD1 (6 bases). V lost 7 bases, J lost 5 bases, and 27 bases lay in between. The CDR3 spans 18 residues. CDR1 is WNHNN, CDR2 SYGVQD, per germline (reference sequence). The CDR3 DNA reads TGCGCCAGCAAAGTGGGCCGAGGGGGTCTTAGCAGAAACAATGAGCAGTTCTTC. It translates to CASKVGRGGLSRNNEQFF.

The chain uses TRBV11-2 and TRBJ2-7, with 11 nucleotides matching TRBD2. CDR3 size: 14 residues. The trim removed 5 bases at V and 4 bases at J, leaving 4 bases unmatched. Looked up from germline, CDR1 is SGHAT and CDR2 is FQNNGV. This CDR3 is CASSLTSGVYEQYF. CDR3 DNA sequence: TGTGCCAGCAGCCTGACTAGCGGGGTATACGAGCAGTACTTC.

This chain connects TRBV19 to TRBJ2-1; TRBD1 matches 9 bases. The CDR3 consists of 18 residues. The junction had 20 bases not matched to a gene; V was cut back by 5 bases and J by 9 bases. CDR1 is LNHDA, CDR2 SQIVND, per germline (reference sequence). This CDR3 reads CASSFTVFPGQGIGEQFF. Here the CDR3 DNA reads TGTGCCAGTAGTTTCACCGTGTTCCCGGGACAGGGAATTGGTGAGCAGTTCTTC.

The chain employs TRBV10-1 and TRBJ2-1; D gene uncertain. V shed 0 bases and J shed 4 bases, with 10 bases lying between them. The CDR3 is 15 amino acids. Per germline, CDR1 WNHNN and CDR2 SYGVQD (reference sequence). Here the CDR3 reads CASSESVVGYNEQFF. Written as DNA, the CDR3 is TGCGCCAGCAGTGAGTCGGTGGTAGGTTACAATGAGCAGTTCTTC.

The V call is TRBV19, the J call TRBJ2-1; 8 bases are a match to TRBD1. CDR3 length equals 15 residues. V lost 3 bases and J lost 5; bases outside the gene matches: 6. Germline CDR1 LNHDA, CDR2 SQIVND (reference sequence). This CDR3 is CASSMGQASNNEQFF. CDR3 coding DNA: TGTGCCAGTAGTATGGGACAGGCTAGTAACAATGAGCAGTTCTTC. The entire variable domain, with the rest obtained from reference TRBV19 and TRBJ2-1, is as follows: DGGITQSPKYLFRKEGQNVTLSCEQNLNHDAMYWYRQDPGQGLRLIYYSQIVNDFQKGDIAEGYSVSREKKESFPLTVTSAQKNPTAFYLCASSMGQASNNEQFFGPGTRLTVL.

The rearrangement uses TRBV5-3 and TRBJ2-7, with 7 bases that match TRBD2. TRBV5-3 has ORF status, its function being uncertain. The CDR3 consists of 19 residues. Trimming took 0 bases from V and 0 from J; bases not matched to a gene: 15. The CDR3 sequence: CARSLDPGRGREGSYEQYF. Written as DNA, the CDR3 is TGTGCCAGAAGCTTGGATCCCGGACGGGGGAGGGAGGGCTCCTACGAGCAGTACTTC.

The rearrangement uses TRBV11-2 and TRBJ2-1; 8 nucleotides line up with TRBD1. V was pared by 4 bases and J by 7 bases, with 6 bases of the junction left unmatched. Germline V gives CDR1 SGHAT, CDR2 FQNNGV. CDR3 length equals 14 residues. CDR3 protein: CASSSTGAQNEQFF. CDR3 in DNA: TGTGCCAGCAGCTCGACAGGGGCCCAAAATGAGCAGTTCTTC.

The gene calls are TRBV2 and TRBJ2-3; 11 nucleotides agree with TRBD1. Trimming cost V 6 bases and J 6 bases; bases outside gene matches: 8. Germline CDR1 reads SNHLY; CDR2 reads FYNNEI. This CDR3 is built from 15 residues. The CDR3 nucleotides read TGTGCCAGCAGCGCCGGGACAGGGGGTGGGGATACGCAGTATTTT. It is translated as CASSAGTGGGDTQYF.

The chain combines TRBV10-3 with TRBJ2-5; maybe TRBD2 (6 bases). The germline V gene encodes CDR1 ENHRY and CDR2 SYGVKD. V was trimmed by 6 bases and J by 5 bases, leaving 13 bases between them. The CDR3 covers 13 residues. The CDR3 DNA is TGTGCCATCAGCGGACAAGGAGGGGAGACCCAGTACTTC. Translated: CAISGQGGETQYF.

The count of this clone is one. The genes are TRBV6-6 and TRBJ2-1; 11 nucleotides align to TRBD2. The V and J ends lost 7 bases and 5 bases, in that order; junction bases with no gene match: 10. Germline loops: CDR1 MNHNY, CDR2 SVGAGI (reference sequence). This CDR3 is built from 16 residues. The CDR3 region has the DNA TGTGCCAGCAAAGGGATCGGGACTAGCGGAAACAATGAGCAGTTCTTC. Translating it yields CASKGIGTSGNNEQFF.

The J gene is TRBJ2-1, the V gene TRBV4-1; 9 bases fit TRBD2. This CDR3 is 16 amino acids long. Germline CDR1 MGHRA, CDR2 YSYEKL. V lost 3 bases and J lost 1; bases outside the gene matches: 4. The CDR3 protein is CASSHTGLASYNEQFF. The CDR3 nucleotides are TGCGCCAGCAGCCATACGGGACTAGCTTCCTACAATGAGCAGTTCTTC.

The chain employs TRBV4-1 and TRBJ2-7; 9 bases fit TRBD2. J was trimmed by 4 bases and V by 4 bases; bases with no gene match: 11. The CDR3 contains 16 residues. Germline V lookup: CDR1 MGHRA, CDR2 YSYEKL. CDR3 nucleotides: TGCGCCAGCAGCCCACTCGGGGGAGCGGGAGGATACGAGCAGTACTTC. Its protein is CASSPLGGAGGYEQYF.

This chain connects TRBV11-2 to TRBJ2-7, with 9 bases lining up with TRBD2. The CDR3 runs 15 residues. The germline V gene has CDR1 SGHAT and CDR2 FQNNGV. Unmatched junction bases numbered 2, after V lost 0 bases and J lost 2 bases. CDR3: CASSLDQREAYEQYF. In DNA, the CDR3 is TGTGCCAGCAGCTTAGACCAGCGGGAGGCCTACGAGCAGTACTTC.